The 27 T cell receptor delta chains reported below all come from one sample, sequenced in a study of gamma-delta T cells after stem cell transplantation. TCRdb re-processed the RT-PCR reads using CATT. Of some 2,900 delta-chain clones in the sample, 1.5% to 2% were seen once. Input material: gamma-delta T cells. These receptors originate from a human donor. It is not recorded whose cells these are; they may come from a transplant donor.

This clone was counted a few times. One end of the junction does not line up with germline, which may come from a read error. The V call is TRDV2, the J call TRDJ1; no definite D call. The CDR3 has 14 amino acids. CDR1 is GEAIGNYY, CDR2 EKD, per germline. CDR3 sequence (DNA): TGTGCCTGTGACGCGCTAGCGTACACCGATAAACCCATCTTT. This translates into CACDALAYTDKPIF.

This clone is medium-sized. As DNA, the CDR3 is TGTGCTCTTGGGGTCCCCGGGACTGGGGGATACGGGAGGGCCGATAAACTCATCTTT. Amino acids: CALGVPGTGGYGRADKLIF. This sequence joins TRDV1 and TRDJ1; TRDD3 aligns across 13 bases. Per germline, CDR1 TSWWSYY and CDR2 QGS. The CDR3 is 19 amino acids. The J segment lost 3 bases and the V segment lost 4 bases, leaving 14 bases of the junction unmatched.

This clone has only a few counts. One base away lies a much larger clone, so this may be a sequencing read error. At the DNA level, this CDR3 is encoded by other sequences in the same sample as well. The gene calls are TRDV2 and TRDJ3; 9 positions agree with TRDD3. This CDR3 is built from 19 residues. With 3 bases clipped from V and 4 bases from J, the junction kept 12 bases outside the gene matches. Per the germline V gene, CDR1 is GEAIGNYY and CDR2 is EKD. CDR3 loop: CACDSTGGYLSWDTRQMFF. The CDR3 bases are TGTGCCTGTGACTCCACCGGGGGATACCTTTCGTGGGACACCCGACAGATGTTTTTC.

As concerns this clone: TCRdb lists the protein of a much larger clone for this DNA, which differs at residue 14, so this is likely a read error; the protein given here is translated from the DNA itself. V usage is TRDV1 and J usage is TRDJ1; perhaps TRDD2 as D (5 bases). CDR1 is TSWWSYY and CDR2 is QGS in the germline V gene. CDR3 length: 15 amino acids. CDR3 sequence (DNA): TGTGCTCTTGGGGCCAGTACGTTCCCTACCGATAAACTCACCTTT. Encoded protein: CALGASTFPTDKLTF.

As concerns this clone: A much larger clonotype is one base distant, so this may be a read error. The gene calls are TRDV2 and TRDJ1; 9 bases fit TRDD3. CDR3 size: 23 residues. The V gene's germline CDR1 is GEAIGNYY and CDR2 EKD. This CDR3 reads CACDTVGVTGGERERRDPDKPIF. CDR3 nucleotides: TGTGCCTGTGACACCGTAGGGGTTACTGGGGGAGAACGAGAGAGGAGGGATCCGGATAAACCCATCTTT.

This clone was counted between two and nine times. A much larger clone lies a single base off, so this may be a read error. The rearrangement joins TRDV2 to TRDJ1, with 7 bases identical to TRDD3. The length of the CDR3 is 16 residues. Unmatched junction bases numbered 17, after V lost 5 bases and J lost 6 bases. The germline V gene has CDR1 GEAIGNYY and CDR2 EKD. In DNA form, the CDR3 reads TGTGCCTGTGGCACGATACCTGGGGGCACAGAAAATAAACTCATCTTT. This codes for CACGTIPGGTENKLIF.

Worth noting for this clone: The protein in TCRdb stems from a much larger clone and differs at residue 3 from this DNA's translation, likely a read error; here the protein is translated from the DNA. The CDR3 DNA reads as TGTGCCCGTGACACTCTGGGACATACCCGACGGACCGATAAACTCATCTTT. The encoded protein is CARDTLGHTRRTDKLIF. The J gene is TRDJ1, the V gene TRDV2; the D gene is possibly TRDD3 (5 bases). CDR1 is GEAIGNYY and CDR2 is EKD in the germline V gene. This CDR3 is built from 17 residues.

About this clone itself: Since a much larger clone is just one base distant, this may be a read error. V usage is TRDV2 and J usage is TRDJ1; 13 bases match TRDD3. The ends lost 3 bases at V and 0 bases at J; junction bases unmatched: 27. Germline V gene lookup returns CDR1 GEAIGNYY and CDR2 EKD. The CDR3 contains 24 residues. Here the CDR3 reads CACDAVPTQITGGYVPLNTDKLIF. CDR3 DNA sequence: TGTGCCTGTGACGCGGTTCCTACGCAGATTACTGGGGGATACGTTCCTCTCAACACCGATAAACTCATCTTT.

In its sample, this clone was seen a few times. A much more abundant neighbour one base away suggests this may be a read error. In DNA form, the CDR3 reads TGTGCCTGTGACACCGCAGTCCCGGGGGATACTTTCTGGGACACCCGACAGATGTTTTTC. Encoded protein: CACDTAVPGDTFWDTRQMFF. This chain links TRDV2 with TRDJ3; 9 nucleotides line up with TRDD3. V shed 0 bases and J 3 bases; nucleotides not matched to a gene: 11. The CDR3 covers 20 residues. Germline V CDR1 and CDR2: GEAIGNYY, EKD.

Within the sample, this clone is medium-sized (0.01 to 0.1%). The CDR3 reads CACDLTGGYRSELIF. The CDR3 DNA follows: TGTGCCTGTGACCTAACTGGGGGATATAGAAGCGAACTCATCTTT. This chain uses TRDV2 with TRDJ1; 11 bases line up with TRDD3. The CDR3 runs 15 residues. The J segment lost 9 bases and the V segment lost 3 bases, leaving 11 bases of the junction unmatched. Germline CDR1 GEAIGNYY, CDR2 EKD.

The gene calls are TRDV2 and TRDJ1, with 9 bases identical to TRDD3. V lost 0 bases, J lost 3 bases, and 16 bases stayed unmatched. In germline, CDR1 is GEAIGNYY, CDR2 EKD. CDR3 size: 19 residues. DNA for the CDR3: TGTGCCTGTGACACCGTGGGACTGGGGGACCCCCGGGGCGCCGATAAACTCATCTTT. This encodes CACDTVGLGDPRGADKLIF.

The CDR3 spells CALGPSFLLTYWGPPGKLIF. In nucleotides, the CDR3 is TGTGCTCTTGGGCCATCCTTCCTGCTGACTTACTGGGGCCCTCCGGGTAAACTCATCTTT. The chain is built from TRDV1 and TRDJ1; either TRDD2 or TRDD3 may supply D (7 bases each). Germline CDR1 and CDR2: TSWWSYY and QGS. The CDR3 is made up of 20 amino acids. V gave up 5 bases and J gave up 7 bases, with 35 bases separating them.

There are a few counts of this clone. TCRdb attributes to this sequence the protein of a much larger clone, which differs from the DNA translation at residue 6; a read error is likely, and the protein displayed is translated from the DNA. The rearrangement uses TRDV3 and TRDJ1; TRDD3 matches at 9 bases. Germline V lookup: CDR1 TVYSNPD, CDR2 GDNSRS (reference sequence). The V and J ends lost 4 bases and 0 bases, in that order; junction bases with no gene match: 27. The CDR3 is 21 amino acids. In nucleotides, the CDR3 is TGTGCCTCTGTCTACTTTCCTAAACCGGACTGGGGGACCGTGTACACCGATAAACTCATCTTT. Protein: CASVYFPKPDWGTVYTDKLIF.

Within the sample, this clone is medium-sized. The chain carries TRDV2 and TRDJ1; D call uncertain. Germline CDR1 reads GEAIGNYY; CDR2 reads EKD. V lost 6 bases and J 4 bases, leaving 20 bases between the germline ends. CDR3 length: 15 amino acids. CDR3 sequence reads: CACSSLADYGDKLIF. CDR3 nucleotide sequence: TGTGCCTGTTCCAGCCTGGCTGATTACGGCGATAAACTCATCTTT.

This clone was seen more than once but under ten times. A much larger clone lies one base from this, so it may be a read error. Other nucleotide sequences from this sample produce the same CDR3. V gene TRDV2 combines with J gene TRDJ1; D remains ambiguous. The germline V and J ends were trimmed by 3 bases and 0 bases, with 10 bases remaining between them. CDR3 length: 14 amino acids. CDR1 GEAIGNYY and CDR2 EKD come from the germline V gene. This CDR3 is CACDALHYTDKLIF. The CDR3 DNA sequence: TGTGCCTGTGACGCACTACATTACACCGATAAACTCATCTTT.

In the case of this clone: Possible read error: a much larger clone is one base away. The V call is TRDV2, the J call TRDJ3; weak D call: TRDD3 (6 bases). The V gene's germline CDR1 is GEAIGNYY and CDR2 EKD. V lost 5 bases and J lost 6, with 28 bases in between. This CDR3 spans 20 amino acids. CDR3 coding DNA: TGTGCCTGTGGCCGGACCCCTCTTTCTGGGGCACTGATGGACACCCGACAGATGTTTTTC. It translates to CACGRTPLSGALMDTRQMFF.

This clone was counted between two and nine times. The protein that TCRdb holds for this DNA derives from a much larger clone and differs from the translated DNA at residue 12, which likely indicates a read error; the protein shown here is translated from the DNA. This chain joins TRDV2 and TRDJ1; weak D call: TRDD3 (6 bases). The length of the CDR3 is 14 residues. In germline, CDR1 is GEAIGNYY, CDR2 EKD. CDR3: CACDTVLGNDKPIF. The DNA of the CDR3 is TGTGCCTGTGACACCGTACTGGGCAACGATAAACCCATCTTT.

This clone showed up just a few times. The gene calls are TRDV1 and TRDJ1; the match to TRDD3 covers 10 bases. The germline gives CDR1 TSWWSYY, CDR2 QGS. V shed 0 bases and J 3 bases; nucleotides not matched to a gene: 19. This CDR3 has 21 residues. The CDR3 DNA reads TGTGCTCTTGGGGAACTAGTCCCCAGCTGGGGGATAAAGCTGTACGCCGATAAACTCATCTTT. Translation gives CALGELVPSWGIKLYADKLIF.

This clone has a handful of counts. The V call is TRDV2, the J call TRDJ1, with 8 bases matching TRDD3. Germline loops: CDR1 GEAIGNYY, CDR2 EKD. This CDR3 contains 24 residues. J was trimmed by 4 bases and V by 0 bases; bases with no gene match: 33. The CDR3 reads CACDTEFVGNLGDTHPPTDDKLIF. The CDR3 DNA follows: TGTGCCTGTGACACCGAATTTGTCGGTAATCTGGGGGACACCCACCCCCCGACGGACGATAAACTCATCTTT.

This clone has more than one count but fewer than ten. This DNA translates differently at residue 10 from the TCRdb protein, which is that of a much larger clone; a read error is likely, and the protein shown is the DNA's own translation. The chain recombines TRDV2 with TRDJ1; 8 positions match TRDD3. CDR1 GEAIGNYY and CDR2 EKD come from the germline V gene. The CDR3 totals 18 residues. With V trimmed by 3 bases and J by 3 bases, 17 bases remained unmatched. CDR3 nucleotides: TGTGCCTGTGACGGCTTAGTACTGGGGGGTCCCGGGGCCGATAAACTCATCTTT. The encoded protein is CACDGLVLGGPGADKLIF.

Details on this clone: At residue 20, TCRdb's protein is not the same as the translated DNA, so the protein here was read from the DNA. The V gene is TRDV1, the J gene TRDJ1; D may be TRDD2 or TRDD3 (8 bases each). The CDR3 extends over 22 amino acids. CDR1 is TSWWSYY and CDR2 is QGS in the germline V gene. The CDR3 nucleotides are TGTGCTCTTGGGGAACGGGCCTTCCTAGTTCCTTGGGGGATGGGGGACACCGATAAACCCATCTTT. This gives the protein CALGERAFLVPWGMGDTDKPIF.

In its sample, this clone was seen a few times. A read error is possible here, since a much larger clone lies one base away. Within the sample, other DNA sequences also encode this same CDR3. The chain carries TRDV2 and TRDJ1; 9 nucleotides align to TRDD3. Germline V gives CDR1 GEAIGNYY, CDR2 EKD. V shed 3 bases and J 2 bases; nucleotides not matched to a gene: 15. The CDR3 extends over 18 amino acids. Here the CDR3 reads CACDSVLGDTRSTDKLIF. The CDR3 DNA reads TGTGCCTGTGACTCAGTACTGGGGGACACAAGAAGTACCGATAAACTCATCTTT.

This clone was counted a few times. The TCRdb protein, from a much larger clone, departs from this DNA's translation at residue 16, likely by read error; the protein shown derives from the DNA. This chain uses TRDV2 with TRDJ1, with D perhaps matching TRDD3 (5 bases). In germline, CDR1 is GEAIGNYY, CDR2 EKD. This CDR3 is 17 amino acids long. This CDR3 is CACDTVGEVGSADKLTF. In DNA, the CDR3 is TGTGCCTGTGACACCGTTGGGGAGGTAGGTTCTGCCGATAAACTCACCTTT.

By sample fraction, this clone is medium-sized (0.01 to 0.1%). The chain is built from TRDV2 and TRDJ1; 13 bases are shared with TRDD3. The CDR3 runs to 15 residues. Unmatched junction bases numbered 7, after V lost 3 bases and J lost 7 bases. Germline V CDR1 and CDR2: GEAIGNYY, EKD. As DNA, the CDR3 is TGTGCCTGTGACGAACTGGGGGATACGCGTAGTAAACTCATCTTT. This translates into CACDELGDTRSKLIF.

This clone was found a few times. CDR3 loop: CACDPLGDTGTDKLIF. The CDR3 DNA is TGTGCCTGTGACCCCTTGGGGGATACGGGCACCGATAAACTCATCTTT. The chain couples TRDV2 to TRDJ1, with 11 bases identical to TRDD3. This CDR3 contains 16 residues. Trimming cost V 3 bases and J 1 base; bases outside gene matches: 6. The germline CDR1 and CDR2 sequences are GEAIGNYY and EKD.

This clone was seen more than once but under ten times. The protein held in TCRdb is that of a much larger clone and does not match this DNA's translation at residues 5, 13 and 17, likely because of a read error; the protein shown is translated from the DNA. The chain employs TRDV2 and TRDJ3, with TRDD3 identical over 7 bases. The CDR3 sequence is 25 residues long. J lost 2 bases, V lost 3 bases, and 30 bases had no gene match. Germline CDR1 reads GEAIGNYY; CDR2 reads EKD. DNA for the CDR3: TGTGCCTGTGACGCCGTGAGTGGATGGGGGACCCCGCCTCGTTTATCGCCCTGGGACACCCGACAGATGTTTTTC. Translation: CACDAVSGWGTPPRLSPWDTRQMFF.

In its sample, this clone is medium-sized. A read error may account for a junction end that differs from germline. In DNA form, the CDR3 reads TGTGCCTGTGACACTCTGGGACGTACCCGACGGACCGATAAACCCATCTTT. Its protein is CACDTLGRTRRTDKPIF. The chain uses TRDV2 and TRDJ1; tentative D call: TRDD3 (5 bases). The germline V gene encodes CDR1 GEAIGNYY and CDR2 EKD. The CDR3 sequence is 17 residues long.